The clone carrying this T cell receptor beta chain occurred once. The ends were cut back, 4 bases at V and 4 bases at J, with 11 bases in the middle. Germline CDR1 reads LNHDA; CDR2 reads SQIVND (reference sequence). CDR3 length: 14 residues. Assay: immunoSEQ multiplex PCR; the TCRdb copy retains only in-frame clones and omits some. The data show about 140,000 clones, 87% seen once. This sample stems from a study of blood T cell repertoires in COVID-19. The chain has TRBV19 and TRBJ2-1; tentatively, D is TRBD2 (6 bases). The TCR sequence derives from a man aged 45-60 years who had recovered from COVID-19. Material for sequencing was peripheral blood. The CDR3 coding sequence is TGTGCCAGTAGTACGGGAGACCAATACAATGAGCAGTTCTTC. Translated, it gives CASSTGDQYNEQFF.